This T cell receptor beta chain was identified in a study of T cells and Merkel cell carcinoma outcomes (dated by TCRdb to 2018 to 2020). A note on the overall study: The study examined the tumor T-cell repertoire together with T-cell density as predictors of clinical outcome in patients with Merkel cell carcinoma.

According to the germline V gene, CDR1 reads SNHLY and CDR2 reads FYNNEI. Deletion took 5 bases off V and 3 bases off J, with a span of 8 bases between the germline ends. From cysteine to phenylalanine, the CDR3 is 12 amino acids long. The retained sequence is limited to the CDR3, 36 bases, with the frame set at the first base. There are a few counts of this clone. It has no known antigen specificity. Base qualities are not at hand, and no much larger clone is one base apart. At the DNA level, this CDR3 is encoded by other sequences in the same sample as well. The method was the immunoSEQ multiplex PCR assay. TCRdb holds this immuneACCESS table with in-frame rearrangements only. Some clones are missing; in checked studies, unresolved V genes explain under half, and the rest has no known cause. The table for this sample lists roughly 14,000 clones; more than 75% of them were counted only once. Together, the top ten hold 7.9% of the sample.

Results the study describes overall, beyond this receptor: T-cell repertoire features combined with T-cell density were reported to predict clinical outcomes in Merkel cell carcinoma patients.

Samples came from patients with Merkel cell carcinoma. This clonotype was sampled from a human donor with Merkel cell carcinoma. The chain joins TRBV2 to TRBJ2-7; the D gene identity is not certain. Sequencing was carried out using tumor tissue from Merkel cell carcinoma. Here the CDR3 is given as CASSRMVYEQYF. The bases read TGTGCCAGCAGTAGAATGGTCTACGAGCAGTACTTC. The full variable domain, with segments outside the CDR3 supplied by the reference TRBV2 and TRBJ2-7 proteins, appears as EPEVTQTPSHQVTQMGQEVILRCVPISNHLYFYWYRQILGQKVEFLVSFYNNEISEKSEIFDDQFSVERPDGSNFTLKIRSTKLEDSAMYFCASSRMVYEQYFGPGTRLTVT.